This is a list of T cell receptor beta chains from one sample in a study of T cells in Graves' hyperthyroidism and ophthalmopathy. MiXCR, run by TCRdb on the multiplex PCR reads, gives a single entry per CDR3 protein. The data show some 600,000 distinct CDR3 sequences, more than 11% seen once. The sample comprised blood. Receptors were obtained from a woman in her 30s with Graves' hyperthyroidism that later progressed to Graves' ophthalmopathy. Each CDR3 is given with its conserved first and last residue. A D gene is named only where the DNA matches it firmly. The size of a clone is reported for some rows only, either as once, few or many, or as a class for expanded clones.

V	size	J	D	DNA	CDR3
TRBV10-3	.	TRBJ2-6	TRBD1	TGTGCCATCAGTGAACCACAGGGGGGTGGGGCCAACGTCCTGACTTTC	CAISEPQGGGANVLTF
TRBV7-9	.	TRBJ2-7	.	TGTGCCAGCAGCTCGGGACTCTTCTACGAGCAGTACTTC	CASSSGLFYEQYF
TRBV7-3	few	TRBJ2-2	TRBD2	TGTGCCAGCAGCCCCGGGACTACCCACACCGGGGAGCTGTTTTTT	CASSPGTTHTGELFF
TRBV4-1	.	TRBJ2-3	TRBD2	TGCGCCAGCAGCCAAGAGAACGGGAGGGCCACAGATACGCAGTATTTT	CASSQENGRATDTQYF
TRBV5-1	few	TRBJ1-1	TRBD1	TGCGCCAGCAGCTTAGCAGGGGGCATCATGAACACTGAAGCTTTCTTT	CASSLAGGIMNTEAFF
TRBV6-1	.	TRBJ1-2	.	TGTGCCAGCAGCCGGGACTGGAATGGCTACACCTTC	CASSRDWNGYTF
TRBV24-1	many	TRBJ2-3	.	TGTGCCACCAGTGACCCAACCCCCAGGGCGAGAGATACGCAGTATTTT	CATSDPTPRARDTQYF
TRBV9	.	TRBJ2-5	TRBD2	TGTGCCAGCAGCGTAGGGTTCCTAGCGGGAGAGTTAGAGACCCAGTACTTC	CASSVGFLAGELETQYF
TRBV7-2	many	TRBJ1-5	.	TGTGCCAGCAGTACCGGGACGGCCCCCAATCAGCCCCAGCATTTT	CASSTGTAPNQPQHF
TRBV27	many	TRBJ2-7	TRBD2	TGTGCCAGCAGTTTTACTAGCGGGAGGGCCTTGGAGCAGTACTTC	CASSFTSGRALEQYF
TRBV18	many	TRBJ1-6	TRBD1	TGTGCCAGCTCAAGTCAGGGGGCGTTCAATTCACCCCTCCACTTT	CASSSQGAFNSPLHF
TRBV28	many	TRBJ2-3	.	TGTGCCAGCAGGTCTCTACGTATAAGCACAGATACGCAGTATTTT	CASRSLRISTDTQYF
TRBV29-1	many	TRBJ1-1	.	TGCAGCGTTGAGGGGTCCACGAGGTACACTGAAGCTTTCTTT	CSVEGSTRYTEAFF
TRBV12-3/TRBV12-4	.	TRBJ1-2	.	TGTGCCAGCAGCCCAGGGAGCCCCTATGGCTACACCTTC	CASSPGSPYGYTF
TRBV12-3/TRBV12-4	.	TRBJ2-3	.	TGTGCCAGCAGGTCCCCAGGGGCCCCCTCCACAGATACGCAGTATTTT	CASRSPGAPSTDTQYF
TRBV6-1	many	TRBJ2-6	.	TGTGCCAGCACCGTAGATGAGAAGGGACACTCTGGGGCCAACGTCCTGACTTTC	CASTVDEKGHSGANVLTF
TRBV6-1	many	TRBJ2-1	.	TGTGCCAGCAGGGCCAATAAGGGATTGACCTACAATGAGCAGTTCTTC	CASRANKGLTYNEQFF
TRBV10-3	many	TRBJ1-4	.	TGTGCCATCAGTGGGGGAGTTCCTAATGAAAAACTGTTTTTT	CAISGGVPNEKLFF
TRBV20-1	few	TRBJ1-2	.	TGCAGTGCTAGAATGCAGGGCATCTTACTATACACCTTC	CSARMQGILLYTF
TRBV28	many	TRBJ2-7	.	TGTGCCAGCGACCCGGATATAGTGCGTGGATCCGAGCAGTACTTC	CASDPDIVRGSEQYF
TRBV18	.	TRBJ2-7	.	TGTGCCAGCTCGTCACAGGGACGGGGGAACTACGAGCAGTACTTC	CASSSQGRGNYEQYF
TRBV19	.	TRBJ2-2	.	TGTGCCAGTACCGAACAAGAACGGAGGAACACCGGGGAGCTGTTTTTT	CASTEQERRNTGELFF
TRBV3-1	few	TRBJ2-7	TRBD2	TGTGCCAGCAGCCAAGGATCTCTAGTGGGAGGGTTCTACGAGCAGTACTTC	CASSQGSLVGGFYEQYF
TRBV2	many	TRBJ2-1	TRBD2	TGTGCCAGCAGTAAGACTAGCGGGGCCTTCTACAATGAGCAGTTCTTC	CASSKTSGAFYNEQFF
TRBV20-1	.	TRBJ2-1	TRBD2	TGCAGTGCTAGGGGGGGACTAGCGGGAGTAGGGTCCTACAATGAGCAGTTCTTC	CSARGGLAGVGSYNEQFF
TRBV20-1	many	TRBJ2-1	.	TGCAGTGCTAGTGCGACTCCCGGGCCCCAAAATGAGCAGTTCTTC	CSASATPGPQNEQFF
TRBV9	many	TRBJ2-7	TRBD1	TGTGCCAGCAGCGATCGACAGGGATTCGAGCAGTACTTC	CASSDRQGFEQYF
TRBV28	many	TRBJ2-5	TRBD1	TGTGCCAGCACCGCGGACAGGGGCGAGACCCAGTACTTC	CASTADRGETQYF
TRBV19	many	TRBJ2-1	.	TGTGCCAGTAGTATCTTTGAGCAGTTCTTC	CASSIFEQFF
TRBV4-1	.	TRBJ2-1	TRBD1	TGCGCCAGCAGCCAAGCCGGACAGGGGGCGCAGAATGAGCAGTTCTTC	CASSQAGQGAQNEQFF
TRBV20-1	.	TRBJ1-5	.	TGCAGTCTATCCGGGCTCATCAATCAGCCCCAGCATTTT	CSLSGLINQPQHF
TRBV30	.	TRBJ1-6	.	TGTGCCTCCGTCGGGTCCTCCAATTCACCCCTCCACTTT	CASVGSSNSPLHF
TRBV7-9	.	TRBJ2-1	TRBD2	TGTGCCAGCAGCCCATCCTATTTGTATTCCCGGGAGGGCCCCTCTTACAATGAGCAGTTCTTC	CASSPSYLYSREGPSYNEQFF
TRBV12-3/TRBV12-4	few	TRBJ2-5	.	TGTGCCAGCAGTCCGGGACTAAGGGGGGAGACCCAGTACTTC	CASSPGLRGETQYF
TRBV5-1	.	TRBJ1-3	TRBD1	TGCGCCAGCAGATCGGACAGGATCCCTGGAAACACCATATATTTT	CASRSDRIPGNTIYF
TRBV29-1	few	TRBJ2-7	.	TGCAGCGTTGAAGAGCAGGGGGGCGGCGAGCAGTACTTC	CSVEEQGGGEQYF
TRBV14	.	TRBJ2-1	.	TGTGCCAGCAGCCGAAAGGGGGGGACGGGGGCGTACAATGAGCAGTTCTTC	CASSRKGGTGAYNEQFF
TRBV19	.	TRBJ1-1	TRBD1	TGTGCCAGTAGGATACAGGGGGACACTGAAGCTTTCTTT	CASRIQGDTEAFF
TRBV7-8	many	TRBJ2-3	.	TGTGCCAGCAGCTTAAGCCGGGCCACAGATACGCAGTATTTT	CASSLSRATDTQYF
TRBV20-1	many	TRBJ2-5	TRBD2	TGCAGTGCTAGAACCAGCGGGAAACTATGGGAGACCCAGTACTTC	CSARTSGKLWETQYF
TRBV28	many	TRBJ1-1	TRBD1	TGTGCCAGCAGTTTGGGGAGACAGGGGAACACTGAAGCTTTCTTT	CASSLGRQGNTEAFF
TRBV6-1	few	TRBJ2-1	TRBD2	TGTGCCAGCCGGGGGGGAGGGGATGAGCAGTTCTTC	CASRGGGDEQFF
TRBV18	many	TRBJ1-2	.	TGTGCCAGCTCACCACCGGCAGTCTATGGCTACACCTTC	CASSPPAVYGYTF
TRBV2	.	TRBJ1-2	.	TGTGCCAGCAGGACAGTAAACTATGGCTACACCTTC	CASRTVNYGYTF
TRBV5-1	.	TRBJ1-2	.	TGCGCCAGCAGCTCCCGGTCGGGGGGCTTACAGTATGGCTACACCTTC	CASSSRSGGLQYGYTF
TRBV6-2/TRBV6-3	many	TRBJ1-6	TRBD1	TGTGCCAGCAGCCCGACAGGGAACTACAATTCACCCCTCCACTTT	CASSPTGNYNSPLHF
TRBV28	.	TRBJ1-1	TRBD1	TGTGCCAGCAGGAAAGAAGCCGGGACAGGTTTTACTGAAGCTTTCTTT	CASRKEAGTGFTEAFF
TRBV4-1	few	TRBJ1-1	TRBD1	TGCGCCAGCAGCCGACCAGGGGGGAGGGCTTTCTTT	CASSRPGGRAFF
TRBV6-1	many	TRBJ1-5	TRBD1	TGTGCCAGCAGTGAACAGGACAGGGTCAATCAGCCCCAGCATTTT	CASSEQDRVNQPQHF
TRBV5-5	many	TRBJ1-1	TRBD1	TGTGCCAGCAGCTTGGAAGGGGGCAGGACTGAAGCTTTCTTT	CASSLEGGRTEAFF
TRBV7-9	many	TRBJ2-1	TRBD1	TGTGCCAGCAGCCCGAACCGGGACAGGGCCTACAATGAGCAGTTCTTC	CASSPNRDRAYNEQFF
TRBV28	many	TRBJ2-1	TRBD2	TGTGCCAGCAGTTTAGGGCTAGCGGTCGGTGGTACGGAGTTCTTC	CASSLGLAVGGTEFF
TRBV24-1	many	TRBJ2-1	.	TGTGCCACCAGTGATCCCATTCGACAGGGAGGCAATGAGCAGTTCTTC	CATSDPIRQGGNEQFF
TRBV20-1	many	TRBJ1-3	.	TGCAGTGCTCCCTCGGGCTCTGGAAACACCATATATTTT	CSAPSGSGNTIYF
TRBV30	many	TRBJ1-1	.	TGTGCCTGGAGTCATACCCCGGAAGGCCGCACTGAAGCTTTCTTT	CAWSHTPEGRTEAFF
TRBV15	many	TRBJ1-4	.	TGTGCCACCAGCAGAGATCGCGCGTTACCGGGAAAACTGTTTTTT	CATSRDRALPGKLFF
TRBV5-1	.	TRBJ2-1	TRBD2	TGCGCCAGCAGGCCGGAACTAGCGGTCAATGAGCAGTTCTTC	CASRPELAVNEQFF
TRBV2	many	TRBJ2-3	.	TGTGCCAGCGGCGGGACAACATCCCCAGATACGCAGTATTTT	CASGGTTSPDTQYF
TRBV19	few	TRBJ1-4	.	TGTGCCAGTAGCCTCCCCGGAGGAGCGGAAAAACTGTTTTTT	CASSLPGGAEKLFF